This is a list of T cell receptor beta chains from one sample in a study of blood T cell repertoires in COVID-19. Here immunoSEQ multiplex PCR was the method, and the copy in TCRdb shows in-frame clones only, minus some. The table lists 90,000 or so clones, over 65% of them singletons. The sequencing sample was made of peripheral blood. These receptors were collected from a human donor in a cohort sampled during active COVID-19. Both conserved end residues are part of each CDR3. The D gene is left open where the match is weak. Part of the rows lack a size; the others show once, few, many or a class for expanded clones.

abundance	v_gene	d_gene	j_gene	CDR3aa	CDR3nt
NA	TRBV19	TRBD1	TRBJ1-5	CASTRQGNQPQHF	TGTGCCAGTACGCGACAGGGAAATCAGCCCCAGCATTTT
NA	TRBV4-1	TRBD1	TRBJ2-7	CASSQDTTGFPYEQYF	TGCGCCAGCAGCCAAGACACGACAGGGTTTCCCTACGAGCAGTACTTC
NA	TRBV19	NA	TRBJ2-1	CASMRSQGSHNEQFF	TGTGCCAGTATGAGGTCCCAGGGATCCCACAATGAGCAGTTCTTC
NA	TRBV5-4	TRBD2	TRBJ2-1	CASSSATSGSGEQFF	TGTGCCAGCAGCTCGGCGACTAGCGGGAGCGGTGAGCAGTTCTTC
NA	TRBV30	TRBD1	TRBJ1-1	CAWSLSWDRVNTEAFF	TGTGCCTGGAGCCTCTCCTGGGACAGGGTGAACACTGAAGCTTTCTTT
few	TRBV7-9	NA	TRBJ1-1	CASSSGIAVAEAFF	TGTGCCAGCAGCTCCGGGATAGCGGTCGCTGAAGCTTTCTTT
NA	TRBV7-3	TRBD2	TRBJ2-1	CASSLGLAGMNEQFF	TGTGCCAGCAGCTTAGGGCTAGCGGGAATGAATGAGCAGTTCTTC
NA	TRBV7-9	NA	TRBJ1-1	CASSGGDSPEAFF	TGTGCCAGCAGCGGGGGCGACAGCCCTGAAGCTTTCTTT
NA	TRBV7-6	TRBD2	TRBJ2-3	CASSLAPRTSGPTTDTQYF	TGTGCCAGCAGCTTAGCGCCCCGGACTAGCGGACCGACGACAGATACGCAGTATTTT
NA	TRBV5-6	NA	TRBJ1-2	CASSFQGIGYTF	TGTGCCAGCAGCTTCCAGGGTATTGGCTACACCTTC
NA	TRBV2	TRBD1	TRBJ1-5	CASREARTGSQPQHF	TGTGCCAGCAGGGAAGCTAGGACAGGGAGCCAGCCCCAGCATTTT
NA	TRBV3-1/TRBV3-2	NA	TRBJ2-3	CASSARTAGAVADTQYF	TGTGCCAGCAGCGCAAGGACCGCAGGGGCTGTTGCAGATACGCAGTATTTT
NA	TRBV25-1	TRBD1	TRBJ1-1	CASIRTGGTEAFF	TGTGCCAGCATTCGGACAGGGGGCACTGAAGCTTTCTTT
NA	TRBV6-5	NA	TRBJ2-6	CASSYGQGSGANVLTF	TGTGCCAGCAGTTACGGGCAGGGGTCTGGGGCCAACGTCCTGACTTTC
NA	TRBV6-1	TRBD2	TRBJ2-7	CASSERASGSYEQYF	TGTGCCAGCAGTGAACGGGCTAGCGGGAGCTACGAGCAGTACTTC
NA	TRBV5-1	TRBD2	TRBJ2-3	CASSLEGGGLPSTDTQYF	TGCGCCAGCAGCTTGGAGGGCGGGGGGCTCCCTAGCACAGATACGCAGTATTTT
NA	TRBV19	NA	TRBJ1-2	CASSIYPANYGYTF	TGTGCCAGTAGTATATATCCAGCTAACTATGGCTACACCTTC
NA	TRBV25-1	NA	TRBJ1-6	CASSATGWTSPLHF	TGTGCCAGCAGTGCGACGGGGTGGACTTCACCCCTCCACTTT
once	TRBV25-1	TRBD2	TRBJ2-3	CASSEFGTSGTTDTQYF	TGTGCCAGCAGTGAATTTGGGACTAGCGGGACAACAGATACGCAGTATTTT
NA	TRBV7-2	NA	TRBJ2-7	CASSLEPIYEQYF	TGTGCCAGCAGCTTAGAGCCAATTTACGAGCAGTACTTC
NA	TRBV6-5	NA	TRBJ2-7	CASTWGDYEQYF	TGTGCCAGCACCTGGGGAGACTACGAGCAGTACTTC
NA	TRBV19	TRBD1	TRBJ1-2	CASSTYLGQGHGYTF	TGTGCCAGTAGTACTTACCTCGGACAGGGACATGGCTACACCTTC
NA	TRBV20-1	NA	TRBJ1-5	CSASWGGRQPQHF	TGCAGTGCTAGTTGGGGGGGGCGTCAGCCCCAGCATTTT
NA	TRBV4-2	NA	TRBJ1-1	CASSQEWGPTEAFF	TGTGCCAGCAGCCAAGAGTGGGGGCCCACTGAAGCTTTCTTT
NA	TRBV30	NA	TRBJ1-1	CAWSRGTEAFF	TGTGCCTGGAGCCGGGGCACTGAAGCTTTCTTT
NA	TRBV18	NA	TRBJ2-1	CASSPVLVAEQFF	TGTGCCAGCTCACCAGTATTGGTAGCGGAGCAGTTCTTC
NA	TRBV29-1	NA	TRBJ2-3	CSVTPSTDTQYF	TGCAGCGTTACACCTAGCACAGATACGCAGTATTTT
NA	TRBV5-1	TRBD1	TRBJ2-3	CASSKGQLNTDTQYF	TGCGCCAGCAGCAAGGGACAGCTTAACACAGATACGCAGTATTTT
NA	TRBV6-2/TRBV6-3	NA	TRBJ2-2	CASSYAGRGTGELFF	TGTGCCAGCAGTTACGCGGGTAGAGGGACCGGGGAGCTGTTTTTT
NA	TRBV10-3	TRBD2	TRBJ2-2	CATVAGPNRNTGELFF	TGTGCCACCGTAGCGGGGCCGAACCGAAACACCGGGGAGCTGTTTTTT
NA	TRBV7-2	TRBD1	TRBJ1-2	CASSSLGGFNYGYTF	TGTGCCAGCAGCTCCCTAGGGGGCTTTAACTATGGCTACACCTTC
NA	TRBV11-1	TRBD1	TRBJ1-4	CASREGAEKLFF	TGTGCCAGCCGGGAGGGGGCTGAAAAACTGTTTTTT
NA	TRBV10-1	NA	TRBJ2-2	CASSVGRTGELFF	TGCGCCAGCAGTGTTGGGAGGACCGGGGAGCTGTTTTTT
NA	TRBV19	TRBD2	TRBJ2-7	CASSPVGGSNYEQYF	TGTGCCTCAAGTCCCGTGGGGGGGTCCAACTACGAGCAGTACTTC
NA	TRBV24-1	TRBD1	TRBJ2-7	CANGTGFYEQYF	TGTGCCAATGGGACAGGTTTCTACGAGCAGTACTTC
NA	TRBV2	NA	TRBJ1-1	CASSVVRANTEAFF	TGTGCCAGCAGTGTTGTCAGGGCGAACACTGAAGCTTTCTTT
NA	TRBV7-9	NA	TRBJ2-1	CASSLISSSNEQFF	TGTGCCAGCAGCTTAATCAGTTCCAGCAATGAGCAGTTCTTC
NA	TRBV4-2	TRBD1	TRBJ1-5	CASSQDLWDRVQPQHF	TGTGCCAGCAGCCAAGATCTTTGGGACAGGGTTCAGCCCCAGCATTTT